The source of this TCR beta chain is a study of low-dose radiotherapy and immunotherapy resistance in tumors. Turning to the study itself: Members of Cohort 2 were treated with 1 Gy per fraction every two weeks; their total was 13 Gy over 26 weeks.

Time point denoted: before trial treatment. Each patient who was eligible had an advanced solid tumor with no tumor-infiltrating lymphocytes. Losses at the gene ends were 1 base for V and 5 bases for J; bases not matched to a gene: 8. The CDR3 has 17 amino acids. Germline CDR1 is SGHRS and CDR2 is YFSETQ. TRAV and TRBV primers primed cDNA for both TCRalpha and TCRbeta. TCRs underwent 20 PCR cycles of amplification with a constant-region primer and V-primer adapter. In vitro transcription served to amplify the mRNA that had been isolated. TCRdb fed the reads into MiXCR, producing one record per CDR3 protein. The sample has roughly 76,000 distinct CDR3 sequences; over 15% are singletons. This clonotype was observed many times.

The V gene is TRBV5-1, the J gene TRBJ2-1; 11 bases map to TRBD2. The origin of this receptor is a male donor with prostate cancer. Specimen: PBMCs, collected before treatment. CDR3 loop: CASSLTTSGSRNNEQFF. The CDR3 DNA follows: TGCGCCAGCAGCTTGACTACTAGCGGGAGTAGAAACAATGAGCAGTTCTTC.